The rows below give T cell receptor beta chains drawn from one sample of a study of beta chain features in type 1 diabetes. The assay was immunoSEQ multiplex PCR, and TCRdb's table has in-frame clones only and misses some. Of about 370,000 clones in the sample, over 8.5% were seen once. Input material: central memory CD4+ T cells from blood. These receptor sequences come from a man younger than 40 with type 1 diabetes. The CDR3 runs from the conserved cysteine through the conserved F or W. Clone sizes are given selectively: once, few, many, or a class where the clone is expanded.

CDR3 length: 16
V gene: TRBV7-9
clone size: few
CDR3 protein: CASSLVSIGLGFGYTF

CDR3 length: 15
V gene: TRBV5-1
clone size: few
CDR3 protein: CASSRDGGGDQPQHF

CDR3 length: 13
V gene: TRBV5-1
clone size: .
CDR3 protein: CASSLDAGQGQYF

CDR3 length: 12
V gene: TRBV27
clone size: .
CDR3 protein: CASSLNGGELFF

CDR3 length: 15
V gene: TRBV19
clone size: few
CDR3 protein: CASSHLQFPALGQYF

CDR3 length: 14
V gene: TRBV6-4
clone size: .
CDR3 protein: CASSDRGSTDTQYF

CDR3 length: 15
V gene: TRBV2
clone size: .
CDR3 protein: CASSLTPYRGNEQFF

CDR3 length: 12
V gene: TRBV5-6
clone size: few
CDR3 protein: CASSRLSYEQYF

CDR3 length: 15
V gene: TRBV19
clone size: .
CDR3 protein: CASSIPGQSSYEQYF

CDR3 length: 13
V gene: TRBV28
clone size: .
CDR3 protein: CASSLKKTQPQHF

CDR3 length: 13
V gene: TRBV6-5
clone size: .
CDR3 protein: CASRWTGTDTQYF

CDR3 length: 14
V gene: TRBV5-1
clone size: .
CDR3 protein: CASRPDRINYGYTF

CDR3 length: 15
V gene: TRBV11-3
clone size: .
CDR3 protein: CASTPAGGLRDTQYF

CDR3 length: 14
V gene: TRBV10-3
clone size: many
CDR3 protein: CAISETGVGDTQYF

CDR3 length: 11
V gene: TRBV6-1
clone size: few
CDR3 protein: CASSRDQPQHF

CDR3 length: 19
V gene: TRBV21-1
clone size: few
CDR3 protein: CASSKKREYRGKGQETQYF

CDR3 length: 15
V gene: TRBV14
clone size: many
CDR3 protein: CASSQQQGTSGGYTF

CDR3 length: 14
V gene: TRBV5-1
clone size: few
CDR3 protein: CASSLDWGSYEQYF

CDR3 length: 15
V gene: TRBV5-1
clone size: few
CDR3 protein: CASSLDVPPNTEAFF

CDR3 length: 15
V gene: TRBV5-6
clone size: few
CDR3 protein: CASSFKDAGYYEQYF

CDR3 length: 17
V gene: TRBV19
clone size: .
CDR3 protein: CASSRSGTLSSTDTQYF

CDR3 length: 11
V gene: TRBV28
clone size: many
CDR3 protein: CASRGGYGYTF

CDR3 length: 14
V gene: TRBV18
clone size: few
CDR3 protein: CASSQLGTGNIQYF

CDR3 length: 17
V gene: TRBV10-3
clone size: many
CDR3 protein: CAISGPGTGKGNYGYTF

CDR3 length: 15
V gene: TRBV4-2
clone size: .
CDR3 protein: CASSQEGQGGNEQFF

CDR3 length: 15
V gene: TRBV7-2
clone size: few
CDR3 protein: CASSLVMRGTGELFF

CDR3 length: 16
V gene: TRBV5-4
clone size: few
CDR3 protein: CASSLGQGSWQETQYF

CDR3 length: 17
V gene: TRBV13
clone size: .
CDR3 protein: CASSSPPHDRGYHEQYF

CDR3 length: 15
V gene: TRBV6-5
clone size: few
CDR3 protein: CASSGQGMSTDTQYF

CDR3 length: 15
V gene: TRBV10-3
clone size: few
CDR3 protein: CASKAPGYSGNTIYF

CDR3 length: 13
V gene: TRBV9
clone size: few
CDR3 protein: CASSDNWGETQYF

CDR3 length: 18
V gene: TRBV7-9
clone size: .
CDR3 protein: CASSPSIRGGRFYNEQFF

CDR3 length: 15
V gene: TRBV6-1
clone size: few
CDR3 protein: CASIGSYGGAYEQYF

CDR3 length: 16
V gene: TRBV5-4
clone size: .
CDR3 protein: CASSHLDVVTYNEQFF

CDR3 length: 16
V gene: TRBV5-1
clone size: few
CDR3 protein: CASSLIGRERGYEQYF

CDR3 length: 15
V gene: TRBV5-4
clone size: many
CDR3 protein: CASSLDMRVRYGYTF

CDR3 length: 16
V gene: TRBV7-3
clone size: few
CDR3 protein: CASSLQGAGSNTEAFF

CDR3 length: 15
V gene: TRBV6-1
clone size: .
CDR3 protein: CASSLIMTGANVLTF

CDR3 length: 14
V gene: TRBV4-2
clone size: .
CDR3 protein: CASSQDAGAYEQYF

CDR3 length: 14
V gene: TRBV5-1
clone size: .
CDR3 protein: CASSLARGKETQYF

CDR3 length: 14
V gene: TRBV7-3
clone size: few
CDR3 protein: CASSFSGGNNEQFF

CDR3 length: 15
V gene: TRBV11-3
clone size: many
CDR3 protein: CASSSGIGAAQEAFF

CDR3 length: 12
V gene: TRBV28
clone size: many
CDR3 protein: CASSRPEGPQYF

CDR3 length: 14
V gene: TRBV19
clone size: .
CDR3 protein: CASSIISVNTEAFF

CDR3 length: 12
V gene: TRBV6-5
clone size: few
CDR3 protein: CASSQLEETQYF

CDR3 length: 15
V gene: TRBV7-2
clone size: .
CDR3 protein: CASSATSSPGYGYTF

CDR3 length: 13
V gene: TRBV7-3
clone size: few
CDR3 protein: CASSGRGSYEQYF

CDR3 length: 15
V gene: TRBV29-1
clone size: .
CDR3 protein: CSGIRTSTDTGELFF

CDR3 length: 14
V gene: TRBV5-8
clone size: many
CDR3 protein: CASSLEQGNQPQHF